This TCR beta chain comes out of a study of T-cell reconstitution after alpha-beta-depleted transplantation in children. V lost 1 base and J lost 7; bases outside the gene matches: 4. This CDR3 contains 17 residues. CDR1 is SGHTA and CDR2 is FQGNSA in the germline V gene. During its preparation, the TCRbeta library received unique molecular identifiers. TCRdb re-called the PCR reads with MiXCR, one entry per CDR3 protein. The sample shows hundreds of thousands of distinct CDR3 sequences, 10% to 15% of them seen only once. Study-level points and caveats: It was reported that alpha-beta T cells came from several hundred expanded graft clones (about two months after transplant). Several patients had high TCRbeta diversity at day 60; it came from surviving recipient T cells and thymic progenitors. Diversity and T-cell counts at one year after transplant derived mostly from new T cells.

Of note for this clonotype: Its matching antigen is unknown.

This chain links TRBV7-2 with TRBJ2-1; 16 bases fit TRBD2. The origin of this receptor is a male patient aged 5 to 17 who had a stem cell transplant for acute myeloid leukemia, so the T cells may come from the graft donor. Here the sequenced sample was PBMCs, mostly from graft donor cells, taken 360 days after TCRalphabeta/CD19-depleted stem cell transplant. The CDR3 DNA reads as TGTGCCAGCAGCTTAGTCTTGGGACTAGCGGGAGGGAATGAGCAGTTCTTC. It yields the protein CASSLVLGLAGGNEQFF.